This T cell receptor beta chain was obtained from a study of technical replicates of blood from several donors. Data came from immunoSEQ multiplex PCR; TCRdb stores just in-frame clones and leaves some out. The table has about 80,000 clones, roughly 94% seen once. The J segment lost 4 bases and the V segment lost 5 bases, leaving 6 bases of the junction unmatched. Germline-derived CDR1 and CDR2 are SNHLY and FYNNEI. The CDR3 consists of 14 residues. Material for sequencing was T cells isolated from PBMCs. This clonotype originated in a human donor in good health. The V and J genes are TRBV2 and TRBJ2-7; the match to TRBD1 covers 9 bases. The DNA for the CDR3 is TGTGCCAGCAGTTTCTCGACAGGGGGTTACGAGCAGTACTTC. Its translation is CASSFSTGGYEQYF.